Presented here are 8 T cell receptor beta chains from one specimen sequenced in a study of cytomegalovirus exposure and HLA in healthy donors. Assay: immunoSEQ multiplex PCR; the TCRdb copy retains only in-frame clones and omits some. The sample includes hundreds of thousands of clones, around 86% of them seen just once. Source material: PBMCs. The receptor source for this set is a woman under 30 in good health and CMV-seropositive.

The chain has TRBV5-1 and TRBJ1-1; D is unclear. V was clipped by 0 bases and J by 1 base, with 10 bases between them. Germline CDR1 reads SGHRS; CDR2 reads YFSETQ. The CDR3 has 15 amino acids. This chain's CDR3 is CASSLGPSGNTEAFF. CDR3 bases: TGCGCCAGCAGCTTGGGGCCCTCTGGGAACACTGAAGCTTTCTTT.

In its sample, this clone was seen many times. The J gene is TRBJ2-1, the V gene TRBV2; TRBD2 matches at 8 bases. The V gene end was trimmed by 2 bases and the J gene end by 3 bases; junction bases not matched to a gene: 6. The germline gives CDR1 SNHLY, CDR2 FYNNEI. The CDR3 consists of 16 residues. CDR3: CASSERGLEFYNEQFF. The CDR3 nucleotides read TGTGCCAGCAGTGAAAGGGGACTAGAATTCTACAATGAGCAGTTCTTC.

The chain has TRBV6-1 and TRBJ1-1; weak D call: TRBD1 (5 bases). CDR1 and CDR2 (germline): MNHNS, SASEGT. Trimming took off 6 bases at V and 0 bases at J, with 14 bases between the two ends. CDR3 size: 15 residues. DNA for the CDR3: TGTGCCAGCAGAGGGGCAAGTAAAATGAACACTGAAGCTTTCTTT. Its translation is CASRGASKMNTEAFF.

The CDR3 coding sequence is TGTGCCAGCAGCGTAGGGCTCTGGCAGGGCACTGAAGCTTTCTTT. Residues: CASSVGLWQGTEAFF. The chain employs TRBV9 and TRBJ1-1; a weak D match, TRBD1 (5 bases). The ends were cut back, 0 bases at V and 4 bases at J, with 13 bases in the middle. The germline V gene has CDR1 SGDLS and CDR2 YYNGEE. The CDR3 spans 15 residues.

The V call is TRBV7-9, the J call TRBJ2-7; the D is unclear. V lost 4 bases and J 1 base, leaving 5 bases between the germline ends. The CDR3 consists of 12 residues. Germline assignment: CDR1 SEHNR and CDR2 FQNEAQ (reference sequence). In nucleotides, the CDR3 is TGTGCCAGCAGCTCCATTTCCTACGAGCAGTACTTC. Translated, it gives CASSSISYEQYF.

This clone was detected only once. The rearrangement uses TRBV19 and TRBJ1-5, with a tentative D call TRBD1 (6 bases). Per germline, CDR1 LNHDA and CDR2 SQIVND (reference sequence). CDR3 length equals 14 residues. V gave up 7 bases and J gave up 5 bases, with 15 bases separating them. This chain's CDR3 is CASTTGIGDQPQHF. CDR3 coding DNA: TGTGCCAGTACAACAGGGATCGGGGATCAGCCCCAGCATTTT.

This sequence joins TRBV15 and TRBJ2-3; weak D call: TRBD1 (6 bases). In germline, CDR1 is LNHNV, CDR2 YYDKDF (reference sequence). Trimming left V 1 base short and J 1 base short, with 18 bases between. This CDR3 has 18 amino acids. The CDR3 region is CATSRGVGGRPRTDTQYF. CDR3 coding DNA: TGTGCCACCAGCAGAGGGGTTGGGGGCCGACCCCGCACAGATACGCAGTATTTT.

V is TRBV2 and J is TRBJ1-1; D call uncertain. V dropped 5 bases and J dropped 1 base, with 14 bases sitting between them. The CDR3 is 15 residues long. Per the germline V gene, CDR1 is SNHLY and CDR2 is FYNNEI. CDR3 amino acids: CASSRESAQNTEAFF. CDR3 nucleotides: TGTGCCAGCAGTAGGGAGTCCGCCCAGAACACTGAAGCTTTCTTT.